This T cell receptor beta chain comes out of a study of identical twins. The CDR3 loop spans 13 amino acids. CDR1 and CDR2 from the germline V gene are MDHEN and SYDVKM. The V end lost 6 bases, the J end lost 6 bases, and 14 bases lay between the germline ends. Unique molecular identifiers were present on the cDNA, and a universal primer site came from template switching. TCRdb redid the calling of the 5' RACE reads with MiXCR, one entry per CDR3 protein. The table lists 690,000 or so distinct CDR3 sequences, roughly 8% of them singletons, with around 0.98% in the top ten. This same sample was also part of a study on yellow fever vaccine responses in identical twins.

The clonotype was recovered from a woman aged 18-29 years in good health. The sequencing sample was made of PBMCs. This chain uses TRBV28 with TRBJ1-2; possible D gene TRBD1, 6 bases. CDR3 bases: TGTGCCAGCAGACCACAGGGTCGGGATGGCTACACCTTC. Protein: CASRPQGRDGYTF.